The present TCR beta chain was sequenced within a study of cytomegalovirus exposure and HLA in healthy donors (dated by TCRdb to the late 2010s). Concerning the study at large: According to an earlier analysis of around 600 of the donors, about 190 million T cells yielded over 100 million unique TCR beta sequences and more than 250 Gb of sequence data. Approximately 310 gigabases of sequencing data and approximately 93 million unique TCR sequences were included in an early release covering around 650 HLA-typed donors. The genetic ancestry cluster associated with self-reported Caucasian donors included roughly four fifths of the 398 genotyped donors. The study aimed to test whether signatures of past pathogen exposure could be identified by cataloging public T cell receptors. The T cell repertoires of around 730 subjects were profiled by immunosequencing and related to cytomegalovirus serostatus. A separate validation cohort of approximately 120 different subjects was used in addition to the roughly 700-subject first cohort. To predict cytomegalovirus infection status, the study combined high-throughput TCR immunosequencing, statistical association of individual TCRs with disease status, and machine learning. A later analysis re-examined previously published TCR beta repertoires from over 500 donors and added high-resolution HLA genotyping to investigate patterns of TCR occurrence. Rather than using new phenotypic data, the later analysis identified candidate immune exposures from TCR beta sequences and from how often those sequences occurred across donors. To decide whether each TCR beta V gene segment behaved as functional or pseudogenic, an earlier analysis of over 500 of the donors relied on high-throughput TCR beta sequencing. Alongside the repertoire data, information on donor age, sex, ethnicity and CMV serostatus was compiled. In a later genetic analysis, genome-wide SNP genotypes for about 55% of the roughly 700 donors were used, and that subset was treated as a discovery cohort. Every discovery cohort repertoire had been produced on one sequencing platform. Both class I and class II loci were covered by HLA typing, at four-digit resolution. The number of typed donors differed by locus: about 629-630 for A, B, C, DRB1 and DQB1; approximately 520 for DQA1; some 610 for DPA1; and around 470 for DPB1. Five DR-DQ haplotypes were treated as single units for association and clustering because of strong linkage in the cohort. Among around 400 genotyped donors of the cohort, an average of roughly 230,000 unique TCR beta nucleotide sequences was sequenced per donor, of which about 19% were non-productive. Study-wide findings and limitations: While some public TCRs were present in many individuals, most TCR sequences turned up only very rarely across donors. The only immune exposure information available for the cohort was CMV serostatus. When HLA alleles, especially DR and DQ, strongly co-occurred, attributing TCR associations to individual alleles was difficult. According to the authors, the approach could potentially be generalized to other disease states and immunological phenotypes. According to a later analysis, parvovirus B19, influenza, CMV and Epstein-Barr virus appeared linked to several top co-occurrence clusters. A later analysis associated approximately 17,000 TCR beta sequences with specific HLA alleles at a false discovery rate of 0.05. Three of the identified cytomegalovirus-associated TCR beta chains were confirmed in vitro to be specific for cytomegalovirus antigens. In a later genetic analysis, a missense DCLRE1C variant was associated with V-gene and J-gene trimming of TCR beta chains, and the association was replicated in an independent cohort. The presence/absence analyses assumed that sequencing depth was roughly uniform across donors, and that assumption may not be true. The classifier was reported to diagnose cytomegalovirus status with high specificity and sensitivity in both the original cohort and the validation cohort. A cluster of highly shared sequence variants was judged likely to represent a technical artifact of the sequencing pipeline. A further reported finding was that TCR beta sequences accurately predicted the HLA-A and HLA-B alleles for most subjects in the first cohort. A later analysis found that TCR association rates varied across HLA loci, with DRB1 alleles showing the most associated TCRs and HLA-C alleles the fewest. The study listed 150 to 200 TCR beta chains as associated with cytomegalovirus. An earlier analysis of around 500 of the donors showed that most TCR beta V segments appeared in productive rearrangements either about 90% or about 30% of the time, which broadly matched IMGT annotations. Because some donors lacked HLA typing at each locus, the association tests relied only on the typed subset. Because counts were too low, under 20 rarely observed V segments, including chromosome 9 orphons, were left out of the earlier analysis of about 620 of the donors. Compared with the 666-donor mean, donors in an Asian-associated ancestry cluster had fewer N-insertions in productive TCRs, according to a later genetic analysis. This cohort had only TCR beta chains sequenced, and the lack of alpha or paired-chain data limited which features could be detected. In a later analysis, HLA-associated TCR beta chains were found to be more clonally expanded and to have lower generation probabilities than equally common non-associated chains. According to a later analysis, most CMV-associated TCR beta chains appeared to be HLA-restricted, and the HLA associations seemed to be driven largely by CMV exposure. Correlated functional status among segregating V segments might be attributable to linkage disequilibrium, but an unknown experimental factor could not be ruled out. Because the 87-base-pair reads could not distinguish some IMGT-functional V segments, including TRBV6-2 and TRBV6-3, those segments were excluded.

Points on this clone: Its binding antigen is unknown. There are no base qualities to consult, and no much larger clone falls within one base.

In total, over 600 healthy bone marrow donors made up the cohort. Cohort members were all nominally healthy when sampled, although unrecorded immune exposures were likely present. The donor tested CMV seropositive, placing the donor among the roughly 270 seropositive members of the cohort. Each donor provided a peripheral blood sample, and peripheral blood mononuclear cells were used for TCR beta sequencing. Genomic DNA was extracted from the blood cell samples with the Qiagen DNeasy Blood Extraction Kit. The CDR3 holds 14 amino acids from the cysteine to the phenylalanine. The read is trimmed to its CDR3 DNA, 42 bases read in frame from base 1. From V the trimming removes 3 bases and from J it removes 1 base, while the gene matches leave 3 bases of the junction unaccounted for. The germline V gene encodes CDR1 LNHDA and CDR2 SQIVND (reference sequence). Libraries were prepared through the immunoSEQ multiplex PCR assay. For the multiplex PCR, a mixture combining 60 forward primers for TCR Vbeta segments and 13 reverse primers for TCR Jbeta segments was used. A multiplex PCR assay on genomic DNA amplified the CDR3 region of rearranged TCR beta genes. Amplified TCR beta libraries were sequenced as 87-base-pair reads on the Illumina HiSeq System. The study's processing was this. A later analysis counted about 76 million unique TCR beta chains across the 550 to 800 repertoires, and 9 million to 14 million of these chains were shared by at least two donors. Raw reads were error-corrected and collapsed into unique sequences with a nearest-neighbor algorithm that merged closely related sequences to remove PCR and sequencing errors. V, D and J gene segments were assigned by aligning CDR3 sequences to IMGT reference sequences. Each retained sequence needed at least a six-nucleotide match to both a V gene segment and a J gene segment. A rearrangement counted as productive if the CDR3 had no stop codons and remained in frame with V and J, and every other rearrangement counted as non-productive. Following IMGT convention, CDR3 was defined as the stretch from the second conserved V-encoded cysteine up to the conserved J-encoded phenylalanine. Sequences without an unambiguous match to a single V gene segment were excluded from the earlier analysis of several hundred of the donors. In an earlier analysis of some 590 of the donors, V segments were called functional above 56.7% productive rearrangements and were called segregating when the between-donor standard deviation exceeded 5%. A statistical classification framework was built to diagnose cytomegalovirus status from the catalog of TCR beta chain sequences. V and J gene assignment, in a later analysis, came from comparing TCR nucleotide sequences with IMGT/GENE-DB human TR gene sequences. Using the TCRdist pipeline, a later analysis assigned CDR3 sequences along with most-parsimonious VDJ recombination scenarios. A later analysis defined each TCR beta chain by its CDR3 amino acid sequence plus V-gene family, and excluded reads lacking a unique V-gene family. To address suspected cross-contamination and a sequencing artifact, a later analysis removed 592 highly shared, low-generation-probability nucleotide sequences. A later analysis calculated a clonal expansion index for each public chain from normalized within-repertoire ranks of inferred template counts. Generation probabilities in a later analysis came from a VDJ recombination model fitted to out-of-frame rearrangements, and those results were checked against IGoR. In a later analysis, TCR-TCR, TCR-HLA and TCR-CMV co-occurrence was scored with hypergeometric tests, and a repertoire-size bias correction was applied to TCR pairs. False discovery rates were estimated in a later analysis by permuting HLA or CMV assignments 20 times. In a later analysis, co-occurring TCRs were grouped using DBSCAN, with TCRdist sequence similarity added in when clustering inside HLA-allele-positive subsets. Repertoires with fewer than 30,000 or more than 120,000 public chains, plus five repertoires with anomalous nucleotide sharing, were excluded from co-occurrence clustering. TCRdb provides this immuneACCESS table in a form limited to in-frame rearrangements. Some clones are lacking; in checked studies, under half of them reflect an unresolved V gene, and why the rest are absent is not known. The D gene and trimming were derived from the DNA, and the V and J assignments and clone size from that table. Recorded for this sample are over 200,000 clones; over 70% of them occurred a single time. In total, the top ten clones hold approximately 2.6% of the sample.

The chain couples TRBV19 to TRBJ2-7; 7 bases in between match TRBD1. Sequencing was done on a sample of PBMCs. The clonotype was recovered from a woman aged 60-75 years in good health and CMV-seropositive. In nucleotide form, the sequence is TGTGCCAGTAGTATGTGGGGACAGTCCTACGAGCAGTACTTC. The resulting protein is CASSMWGQSYEQYF. Reference TRBV19 and TRBJ2-7 proteins supply the regions before and after the CDR3; the full variable domain is: DGGITQSPKYLFRKEGQNVTLSCEQNLNHDAMYWYRQDPGQGLRLIYYSQIVNDFQKGDIAEGYSVSREKKESFPLTVTSAQKNPTAFYLCASSMWGQSYEQYFGPGTRLTVT.